This TCR beta chain was profiled in a study of T cells in Graves' hyperthyroidism and ophthalmopathy. Graves' hyperthyroidism without ophthalmopathy progression within 18 months was termed stable. The CDR3 is made up of 15 amino acids. Trimming took 3 bases from V and 2 from J; bases not matched to a gene: 6. Per germline, CDR1 PRHDT and CDR2 FYEKMQ (reference sequence). Findings and limits, study-wide: A model built on 13 V-J features separated ophthalmopathy from stable hyperthyroidism. Among thyroid clonotypes expanded above 0.001, most also appeared in blood.

Using RNA transcripts as the source, TCR beta CDR3 regions were amplified. The HTBI set primed first-round TCR CDR3 RT-PCR. TCRdb itself ran the multiplex PCR reads through MiXCR, one entry per CDR3 protein. The sample records about 400,000 distinct CDR3 sequences, approximately 25% being singletons. This clonotype was counted ten times or more. Its antigen remains unidentified. This sequence joins TRBV13 and TRBJ2-7; 8 nucleotides align to TRBD2. This clonotype was sampled from a man in his fifties or sixties with Graves' hyperthyroidism. Input material: blood. As DNA, the CDR3 is TGTGCCAGCAGCTTCGATTCGGGAGGGCCCTACGAGCAGTACTTC. This encodes CASSFDSGGPYEQYF.